The source of this T cell receptor beta chain is a study of CD8+ T cells in alopecia areata. Study overall: Among treated patients, severity was scored by affected scalp area percentage.

The CDR3 contains 14 residues. V dropped 6 bases and J dropped 0 bases, with 11 bases sitting between them. Germline assignment: CDR1 SQVTM and CDR2 ANQGSEA. Study outcomes and limitations: Both scalp clonality and the expanded CD8+ clones among the top 100 showed a significant decrease with tofacitinib.

Only a few counts were recorded for this clone. What it binds is not known. Noted treatment: oral pan-JAK inhibitor, 5-10 mg twice daily. RNA, once extracted, was reverse transcribed into cDNA for use as the sequencing template. Generated by immunoSEQ multiplex PCR, the TCRdb table keeps only in-frame clones and is missing some. The table records roughly 190,000 clones, roughly 70% of them present only once. The input for sequencing was CD4+ T cells sorted from blood, taken at approximately week 50, from a patient treated with tofacitinib. The sequence was collected from a human donor with alopecia areata. The chain is built from TRBV29-1 and TRBJ2-2; D may be TRBD2 (5 bases). This CDR3 reads CSVRRTANTGELFF. For the CDR3, the DNA is TGCAGCGTCCGACGGACTGCGAACACCGGGGAGCTGTTTTTT.